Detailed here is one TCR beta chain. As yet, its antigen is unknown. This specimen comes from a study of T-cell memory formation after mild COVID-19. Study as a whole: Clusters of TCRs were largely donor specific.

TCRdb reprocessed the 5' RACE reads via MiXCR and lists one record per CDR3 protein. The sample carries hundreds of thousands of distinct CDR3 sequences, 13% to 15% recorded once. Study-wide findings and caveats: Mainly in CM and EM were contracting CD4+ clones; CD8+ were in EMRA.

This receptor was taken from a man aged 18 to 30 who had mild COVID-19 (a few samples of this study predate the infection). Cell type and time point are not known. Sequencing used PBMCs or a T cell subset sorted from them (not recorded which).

The CDR3 region is CASSISGSRTYEQYF. In DNA form, the CDR3 reads TGTGCCAGTAGTATATCGGGGAGTAGAACCTACGAGCAGTACTTC. The chain carries TRBV19 and TRBJ2-7, with D perhaps TRBD2 (5 bases). This CDR3 region has 15 residues. With 2 bases removed from V and 2 bases from J, the gap between germline ends came to 13 bases. Germline V gene data show CDR1 as LNHDA and CDR2 as SQIVND (reference sequence). Full variable domain (missing parts from reference TRBV19 and TRBJ2-7): DGGITQSPKYLFRKEGQNVTLSCEQNLNHDAMYWYRQDPGQGLRLIYYSQIVNDFQKGDIAEGYSVSREKKESFPLTVTSAQKNPTAFYLCASSISGSRTYEQYFGPGTRLTVT.